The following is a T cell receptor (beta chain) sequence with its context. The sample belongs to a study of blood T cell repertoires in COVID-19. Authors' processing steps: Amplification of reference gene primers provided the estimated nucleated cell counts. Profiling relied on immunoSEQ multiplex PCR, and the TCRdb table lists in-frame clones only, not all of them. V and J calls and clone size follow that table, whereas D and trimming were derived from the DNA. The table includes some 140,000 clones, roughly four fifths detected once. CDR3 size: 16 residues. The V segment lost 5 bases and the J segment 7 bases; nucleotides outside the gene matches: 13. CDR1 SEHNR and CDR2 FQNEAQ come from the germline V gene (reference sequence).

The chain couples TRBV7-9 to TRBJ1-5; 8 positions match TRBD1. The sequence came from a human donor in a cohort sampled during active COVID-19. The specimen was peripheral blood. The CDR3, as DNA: TGTGCCAGCAGCCAAGCGACGGCAGGGGGCGGGCAGCCCCAGCATTTT. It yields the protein CASSQATAGGGQPQHF. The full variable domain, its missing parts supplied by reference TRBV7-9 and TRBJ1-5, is DTGVSQNPRHKITKRGQNVTFRCDPISEHNRLYWYRQTLGQGPEFLTYFQNEAQLEKSRLLSDRFSAERPKGSFSTLEIQRTEQGDSAMYLCASSQATAGGGQPQHFGDGTRLSIL.